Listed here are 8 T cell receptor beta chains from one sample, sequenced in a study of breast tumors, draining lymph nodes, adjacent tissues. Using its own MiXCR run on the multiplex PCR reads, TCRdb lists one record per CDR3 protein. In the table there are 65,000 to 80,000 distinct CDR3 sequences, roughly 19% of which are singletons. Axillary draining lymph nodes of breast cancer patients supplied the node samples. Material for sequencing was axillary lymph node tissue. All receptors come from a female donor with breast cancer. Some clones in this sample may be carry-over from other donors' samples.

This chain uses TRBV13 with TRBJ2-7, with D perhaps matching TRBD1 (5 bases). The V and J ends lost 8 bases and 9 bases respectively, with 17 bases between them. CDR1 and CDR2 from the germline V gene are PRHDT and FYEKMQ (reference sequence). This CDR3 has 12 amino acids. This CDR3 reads CASGHGAHGQYF. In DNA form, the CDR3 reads TGTGCCAGCGGACATGGGGCTCACGGGCAGTACTTC.

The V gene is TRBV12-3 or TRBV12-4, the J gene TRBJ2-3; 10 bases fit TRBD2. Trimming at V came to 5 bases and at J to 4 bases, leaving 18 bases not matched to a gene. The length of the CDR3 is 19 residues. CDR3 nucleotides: TGTGCCAGCAGTCCCGAACGAGCGGGACTAGCGAGTAGCCCAGATACGCAGTATTTT. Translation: CASSPERAGLASSPDTQYF.

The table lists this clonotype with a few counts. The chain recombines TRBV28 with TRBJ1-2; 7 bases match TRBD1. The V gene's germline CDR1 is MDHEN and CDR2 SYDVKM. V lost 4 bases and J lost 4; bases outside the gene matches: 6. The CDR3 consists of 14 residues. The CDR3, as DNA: TGTGCCAGCAGTTATAACGACAGGGTCTATGGCTACACCTTC. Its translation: CASSYNDRVYGYTF.

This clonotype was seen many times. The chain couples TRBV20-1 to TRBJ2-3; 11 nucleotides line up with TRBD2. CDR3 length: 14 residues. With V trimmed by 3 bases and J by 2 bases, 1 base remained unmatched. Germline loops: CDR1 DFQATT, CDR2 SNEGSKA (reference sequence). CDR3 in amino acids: CSARTSGVTDTQYF. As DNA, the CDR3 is TGCAGTGCTAGGACTAGCGGGGTCACAGATACGCAGTATTTT.

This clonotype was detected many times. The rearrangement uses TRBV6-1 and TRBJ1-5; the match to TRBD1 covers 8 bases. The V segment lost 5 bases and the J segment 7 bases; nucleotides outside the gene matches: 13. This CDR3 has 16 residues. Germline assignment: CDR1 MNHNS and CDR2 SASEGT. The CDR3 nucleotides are TGTGCCAGCAGTCCCGGACAGGGAGGGCTCCGGCAGCCCCAGCATTTT. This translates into CASSPGQGGLRQPQHF.

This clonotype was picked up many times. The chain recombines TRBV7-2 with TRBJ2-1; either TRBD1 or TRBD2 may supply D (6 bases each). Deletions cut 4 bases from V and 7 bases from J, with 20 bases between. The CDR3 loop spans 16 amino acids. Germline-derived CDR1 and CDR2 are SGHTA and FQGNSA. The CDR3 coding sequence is TGTGCCAGCAGCTCACCAGGGGTGGGGGCGGGAAATGAGCAGTTCTTC. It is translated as CASSSPGVGAGNEQFF.

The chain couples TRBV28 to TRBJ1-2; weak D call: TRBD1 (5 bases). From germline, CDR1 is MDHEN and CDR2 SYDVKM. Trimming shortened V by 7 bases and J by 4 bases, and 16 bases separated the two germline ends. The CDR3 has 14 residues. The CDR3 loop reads CASINPGAGYGYTF. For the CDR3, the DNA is TGTGCCAGCATCAATCCCGGGGCAGGCTATGGCTACACCTTC.

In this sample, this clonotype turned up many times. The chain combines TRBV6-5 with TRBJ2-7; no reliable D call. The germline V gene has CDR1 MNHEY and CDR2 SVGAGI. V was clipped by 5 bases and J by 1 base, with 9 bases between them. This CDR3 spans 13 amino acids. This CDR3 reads CASSPAGSYEQYF. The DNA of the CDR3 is TGTGCCAGCAGTCCCGCCGGGTCCTACGAGCAGTACTTC.